These 27 T cell receptor beta chains originate from one sample sequenced in a study of Ad26.COV2.S vaccination and SARS-CoV-2 variants. The data were produced by immunoSEQ multiplex PCR, yet TCRdb's version contains in-frame clones alone and is incomplete. The repertoire has some 410,000 clones, about 92% of them found once; the top ten carry approximately 1.7%. Treatment meaning: approximately 18 received Ad26.COV2.S at low or high dose, single or two shots; about 5 received placebo; per-sample allocation not given. Day 63 after the first injection of vaccine or placebo was the sampling time. The specimen comprised peripheral blood, sampled in a trial of Ad26.COV2.S vaccine versus placebo. These receptor sequences come from a person between 18 and 65 years old who received the Ad26.COV2.S COVID-19 vaccine or a placebo.

The rearrangement links TRBV7-9 to TRBJ2-3; 11 nucleotides match TRBD2. The CDR3 has 17 residues. Per the germline V gene, CDR1 is SEHNR and CDR2 is FQNEAQ (reference sequence). V was clipped by 1 base and J by 1 base; unmatched bases: 4. The CDR3 region has the DNA TGTGCCAGCAGCTTAGTAGCGGGGGGGTTGGGCACAGATACGCAGTATTTT. Its protein product is CASSLVAGGLGTDTQYF. Supplemented by reference TRBV7-9 and TRBJ2-3, the full variable domain reads DTGVSQNPRHKITKRGQNVTFRCDPISEHNRLYWYRQTLGQGPEFLTYFQNEAQLEKSRLLSDRFSAERPKGSFSTLEIQRTEQGDSAMYLCASSLVAGGLGTDTQYFGPGTRLTVL.

Only a few counts were recorded for this clone. V is TRBV10-3 and J is TRBJ2-1; no clear D. Looked up from germline, CDR1 is ENHRY and CDR2 is SYGVKD. Trimming shortened V by 4 bases and J by 0 bases, and 10 bases separated the two germline ends. This CDR3 comprises 15 residues. The CDR3 loop is CAISGGSSSYNEQFF. In DNA, the CDR3 is TGTGCCATCAGTGGGGGTTCTAGCTCCTACAATGAGCAGTTCTTC.

This chain links TRBV6-5 with TRBJ1-5, with unresolved D. Germline V gene sequence: CDR1 MNHEY, CDR2 SVGAGI. The CDR3 is 13 residues long. Trimming took off 6 bases at V and 9 bases at J, with 15 bases between the two ends. The DNA for the CDR3 is TGTGCCAGCAGCCCAGGTGAGGGAACGCCCCAGCATTTT. Protein product: CASSPGEGTPQHF.

V and J are TRBV7-8 and TRBJ2-1; 8 positions match TRBD2. The V gene's germline CDR1 is SGHVS and CDR2 FQNEAQ. Germline trimming cut 3 bases from V and 8 bases from J; bases unmatched to any gene: 9. CDR3 length: 15 amino acids. CDR3 loop: CASSLPGGVGDEQFF. In nucleotides, the CDR3 is TGTGCCAGCAGCTTGCCCGGGGGGGTCGGAGATGAGCAGTTCTTC.

The rearrangement links TRBV5-6 to TRBJ1-2, with no clear D. This CDR3 contains 10 residues. Germline lookup yields CDR1 SGHDT and CDR2 YYEEEE. Here the CDR3 DNA reads TGTGCGTATATCGTCTATGGCTACACCTTC. Translating it yields CAYIVYGYTF.

This CDR3 reads CATSSGGTVFAYEQYF. CDR3 sequence (DNA): TGTGCCACCAGCAGCGGAGGGACAGTCTTTGCCTACGAGCAGTACTTC. The chain links TRBV15 to TRBJ2-7; weak D call: TRBD1 (7 bases). V gave up 3 bases and J gave up 2 bases, with 17 bases separating them. From germline, CDR1 is LNHNV and CDR2 YYDKDF (reference sequence). The CDR3 totals 16 residues.

The chain is built from TRBV5-5 and TRBJ1-5; 10 positions match TRBD1. With V trimmed by 4 bases and J by 5 bases, 9 bases remained unmatched. Germline values: CDR1 SGHKS, CDR2 YYEKEE (reference sequence). CDR3 length: 16 residues. In nucleotides, the CDR3 is TGTGCCAGCAGCAGTGCCGGGACAGGGGCACATCAGCCCCAGCATTTT. Its protein product is CASSSAGTGAHQPQHF.

The chain employs TRBV5-8 and TRBJ2-3, with D perhaps matching TRBD2 (6 bases). CDR3 length equals 15 residues. Trimming took 6 bases from V and 2 from J, leaving 16 bases between them. Germline CDR1 and CDR2: SGHTS and YDEGEE. This chain's CDR3 is CASTFMGGPTDTQYF. In DNA, the CDR3 is TGTGCCAGCACCTTTATGGGGGGACCCACAGATACGCAGTATTTT.

The chain uses TRBV19 and TRBJ2-1; 16 bases map to TRBD2. The CDR3 length is 18 residues. From germline, CDR1 is LNHDA and CDR2 SQIVND (reference sequence). The J segment lost 4 bases and the V segment lost 5 bases, leaving 8 bases of the junction unmatched. This CDR3 reads CASSFPGLAGGRYNEQFF. In DNA, the CDR3 is TGTGCCAGTAGTTTTCCGGGACTAGCGGGGGGGCGGTACAATGAGCAGTTCTTC.

This sequence joins TRBV3-1 (or the pseudogene TRBV3-2) and TRBJ2-7; 9 bases agree with TRBD1. In germline, CDR1 is LGHDT, CDR2 YNNKEL (reference sequence). V shed 0 bases and J 2 bases; nucleotides not matched to a gene: 5. CDR3 length: 16 residues. The CDR3 sequence: CASSQDLGQGTYEQYF. The CDR3, as DNA: TGTGCCAGCAGCCAAGATCTAGGACAGGGGACCTACGAGCAGTACTTC.

CDR3 residues: CASSQEGYLGSYNEQFF. The CDR3 region has the DNA TGTGCCAGCAGCCAAGAGGGGTACTTGGGCTCCTACAATGAGCAGTTCTTC. The chain is built from TRBV14 and TRBJ2-1; unclear D gene. Trimming left V 0 bases short and J 0 bases short, with 12 bases between. The CDR3 consists of 17 residues. CDR1 is SGHDN, CDR2 FVKESK, per germline.

About this clone itself: Other DNA sequences in this sample translate to the same CDR3. The chain recombines TRBV5-6 with TRBJ2-1; D not resolved. The V gene's germline CDR1 is SGHDT and CDR2 YYEEEE. V gave up 0 bases and J gave up 9 bases, with 4 bases separating them. This CDR3 comprises 11 residues. CDR3 bases: TGTGCCAGCAGCTTGGGTGGTGAGCAGTTCTTC. This encodes CASSLGGEQFF.

As to this clone: Other DNA sequences in this specimen translate into the identical CDR3. The chain has TRBV6-5 and TRBJ2-7; 9 nucleotides match TRBD1. Germline values: CDR1 MNHEY, CDR2 SVGAGI. The CDR3 totals 14 residues. J gave up 4 bases and V 2 bases, and 3 bases lay outside the gene matches. The CDR3 nucleotides read TGTGCCAGCAGTTACGTGGGACAGGGTTACGAGCAGTACTTC. This sequence encodes CASSYVGQGYEQYF.

The rearrangement joins TRBV9 to TRBJ2-2, with 10 bases fitting TRBD1. The CDR3 is 15 amino acids. V shed 4 bases and J 7 bases; nucleotides not matched to a gene: 7. Germline CDR1 and CDR2: SGDLS and YYNGEE. The DNA for the CDR3 is TGTGCCAGCAGCTTGCGACAGGGGGCCGGCGGGGAGCTGTTTTTT. This sequence encodes CASSLRQGAGGELFF.

This rearrangement joins TRBV7-8 to TRBJ1-2; D is unresolved. V lost 1 base and J 4 bases, leaving 10 bases between the germline ends. Germline V CDR1 and CDR2: SGHVS, FQNEAQ. This CDR3 has 14 residues. CDR3 residues: CASSLVQRSYGYTF. The CDR3 nucleotides are TGTGCCAGCAGCTTAGTCCAGAGATCCTATGGCTACACCTTC.

V usage is TRBV9 and J usage is TRBJ1-5, with D perhaps TRBD1 (5 bases). V was trimmed by 4 bases and J by 0 bases, leaving 11 bases between them. Germline assignment: CDR1 SGDLS and CDR2 YYNGEE. CDR3 length equals 15 residues. CDR3 in DNA: TGTGCCAGCAGCATGACAGCTAATAGCAATCAGCCCCAGCATTTT. It is translated as CASSMTANSNQPQHF.

The chain is built from TRBV9 and TRBJ1-1; TRBD1 matches at 9 bases. Germline values: CDR1 SGDLS, CDR2 YYNGEE. Unmatched junction bases numbered 4, after V lost 3 bases and J lost 1 base. The CDR3 is 15 amino acids. This CDR3 is CASSGTGGENTEAFF. The CDR3, as DNA: TGTGCCAGCAGCGGAACAGGGGGCGAGAACACTGAAGCTTTCTTT.

The table lists this clone with a count of one. The chain couples TRBV19 to TRBJ2-6; D unclear. This CDR3 spans 15 amino acids. Germline V lookup: CDR1 LNHDA, CDR2 SQIVND (reference sequence). Trimming pared 1 base from V and 1 base from J, leaving 5 bases between. The CDR3 DNA sequence: TGTGCCAGTAGTATAGTTGATTCTGGGGCCAACGTCCTGACTTTC. Translation: CASSIVDSGANVLTF.

This clone is a singleton in its sample. This chain uses TRBV9 with TRBJ2-1; TRBD2 agrees at 8 bases. The CDR3 consists of 15 residues. The V segment lost 4 bases and the J segment 0 bases; nucleotides outside the gene matches: 3. CDR1 and CDR2 from the germline V gene are SGDLS and YYNGEE. CDR3 region: CASSTSGSSYNEQFF. The DNA for the CDR3 is TGTGCCAGCAGCACTAGCGGCAGCTCCTACAATGAGCAGTTCTTC. Full variable domain (remainder filled in from reference TRBV9 and TRBJ2-1): DSGVTQTPKHLITATGQRVTLRCSPRSGDLSVYWYQQSLDQGLQFLIQYYNGEERAKGNILERFSAQQFPDLHSELNLSSLELGDSALYFCASSTSGSSYNEQFFGPGTRLTVL.

The V and J genes are TRBV6-5 and TRBJ2-5; TRBD1 aligns across 7 bases. Germline V gene sequence: CDR1 MNHEY, CDR2 SVGAGI. The CDR3 is made up of 16 amino acids. With V trimmed by 2 bases and J by 3 bases, 9 bases remained unmatched. The DNA for the CDR3 is TGTGCCAGCAGTTACCACAGGGGCCAAACAAAAGAGACCCAGTACTTC. Amino acids: CASSYHRGQTKETQYF.

The chain links TRBV5-5 to TRBJ2-3; weak D call: TRBD2 (6 bases). V was trimmed by 4 bases and J by 3 bases, leaving 15 bases between them. This CDR3 has 15 residues. The germline V gene encodes CDR1 SGHKS and CDR2 YYEKEE (reference sequence). The CDR3 sequence: CASSQEGPRTDTQYF. As DNA, the CDR3 is TGTGCCAGCAGCCAGGAGGGACCCCGGACAGATACGCAGTATTTT.

The chain recombines TRBV6-5 with TRBJ2-7; TRBD2 aligns across 9 bases. The CDR3 length is 14 residues. The V gene's germline CDR1 is MNHEY and CDR2 SVGAGI. V dropped 10 bases and J dropped 3; count of bases not matched to a gene: 10. CDR3: CATSGGPMSYEQYF. The CDR3 nucleotides are TGTGCCACGAGCGGGGGGCCTATGAGCTACGAGCAGTACTTC.

This clone appeared a few times. The rearrangement joins TRBV27 to TRBJ1-5; the D gene is possibly TRBD1 (5 bases). The CDR3 totals 15 residues. The V gene's germline CDR1 is MNHEY and CDR2 SMNVEV (reference sequence). With 7 bases removed from V and 0 bases from J, the gap between germline ends came to 13 bases. DNA for the CDR3: TGTGCCAGCACACAGACAGCTTATAGCAATCAGCCCCAGCATTTT. Translated: CASTQTAYSNQPQHF.

The chain uses TRBV18 and TRBJ2-7; D is uncertain. Germline V gene sequence: CDR1 KGHSH, CDR2 LQKENI. CDR3 length equals 12 residues. V was clipped by 0 bases and J by 6 bases, with 6 bases between them. This CDR3 is CASSPPGSEQYF. The CDR3 DNA follows: TGTGCCAGCTCACCACCGGGGTCCGAGCAGTACTTC. Supplemented by reference TRBV18 and TRBJ2-7, the full variable domain reads NAGVMQNPRHLVRRRGQEARLRCSPMKGHSHVYWYRQLPEEGLKFMVYLQKENIIDESGMPKERFSAEFPKEGPSILRIQQVVRGDSAAYFCASSPPGSEQYFGPGTRLTVT.

V gene TRBV9 combines with J gene TRBJ1-5; no definite D call. The CDR3 runs 13 residues. V lost 0 bases to trimming and J lost 7 bases, with 8 bases between them. The V gene's germline CDR1 is SGDLS and CDR2 YYNGEE. The CDR3 here is CASSVGQAQPQHF. CDR3 in DNA: TGTGCCAGCAGCGTAGGTCAGGCGCAGCCCCAGCATTTT.

The genes are TRBV7-9 and TRBJ2-1; D uncertain. Germline CDR1 and CDR2: SEHNR and FQNEAQ (reference sequence). This CDR3 has 12 residues. Trimming stripped 0 bases from V and 7 bases from J, with 4 bases between. For the CDR3, the DNA is TGTGCCAGCAGCTTAGCGATTAATGAGCAGTTCTTC. Translated: CASSLAINEQFF.

This clone was detected only once. Other DNA sequences within the sample encode an identical CDR3. The gene calls are TRBV30 and TRBJ1-1; D is unresolved. Germline V gene lookup returns CDR1 GTSNPN and CDR2 SVGIG (reference sequence). This CDR3 has 13 amino acids. V was clipped by 0 bases and J by 1 base, with 6 bases between them. CDR3 bases: TGTGCCTGGAGTGTACTTAAGAACACTGAAGCTTTCTTT. It codes for CAWSVLKNTEAFF. Supplemented by reference TRBV30 and TRBJ1-1, the full variable domain reads SQTIHQWPATLVQPVGSPLSLECTVEGTSNPNLYWYRQAAGRGLQLLFYSVGIGQISSEVPQNLSASRPQDRQFILSSKKLLLSDSGFYLCAWSVLKNTEAFFGQGTRLTVV.